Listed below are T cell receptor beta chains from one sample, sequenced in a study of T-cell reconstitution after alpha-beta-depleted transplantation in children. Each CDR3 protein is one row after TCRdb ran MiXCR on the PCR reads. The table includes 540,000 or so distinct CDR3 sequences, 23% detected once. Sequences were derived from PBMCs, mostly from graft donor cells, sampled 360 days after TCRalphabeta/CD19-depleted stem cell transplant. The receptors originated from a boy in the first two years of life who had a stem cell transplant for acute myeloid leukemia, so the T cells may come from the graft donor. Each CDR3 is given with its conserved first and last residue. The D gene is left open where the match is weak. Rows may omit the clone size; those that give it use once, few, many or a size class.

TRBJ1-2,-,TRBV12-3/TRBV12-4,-,TGTGCCAGCAGGGGCGCACAGGACCCAAGAGGCTACACCTTC,CASRGAQDPRGYTF
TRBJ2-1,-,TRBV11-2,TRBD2,TGTGCCAGCAGCCCGGGGAGACTAGCGGGGGTTAGTGAGCAGTTCTTC,CASSPGRLAGVSEQFF
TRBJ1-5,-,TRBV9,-,TGTGCCAGCAGCCGAGGACACTCTAGCAATCAGCCCCAGCATTTT,CASSRGHSSNQPQHF
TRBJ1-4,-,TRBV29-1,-,TGCAGCGTTGGTCTGAAGCTGAGGGAAAAACTGTTTTTT,CSVGLKLREKLFF
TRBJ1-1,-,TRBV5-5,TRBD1,TGTGCTAGCAGCTACGACAGGGAAGGAAGCACTGAAGCTTTCTTT,CASSYDREGSTEAFF
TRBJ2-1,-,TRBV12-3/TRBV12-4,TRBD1,TGTGCCAGCAGTTTCCCGGACAGGTCCCATGAGCAGTTCTTC,CASSFPDRSHEQFF
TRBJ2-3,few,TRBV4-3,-,TGCGCCAGCAGCCAAGAAGCGAACACAGATACGCAGTATTTT,CASSQEANTDTQYF
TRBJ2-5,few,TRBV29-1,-,TGCAGCGTTGTCCGTGACAGACAAGAGACCCAGTACTTC,CSVVRDRQETQYF
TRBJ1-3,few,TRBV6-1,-,TGTGCCAGCAGTGTTGTCTTCGGGGAATTCGGCTCTGGAAACACCATATATTTT,CASSVVFGEFGSGNTIYF
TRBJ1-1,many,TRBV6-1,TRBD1,TGTGCCAGCAGTAGGGCAGGGGGCACTGAAGCTTTCTTT,CASSRAGGTEAFF
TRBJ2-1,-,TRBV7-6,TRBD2,TGTGCCAGCAGCTTTCGCGGGGGGAGCTCCTACAATGAGCAGTTCTTC,CASSFRGGSSYNEQFF
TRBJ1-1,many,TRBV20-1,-,TGCAGTGCTGCCCCGGGACCGAGCACTGAAGCTTTCTTT,CSAAPGPSTEAFF
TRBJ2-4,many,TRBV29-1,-,TGCAGCGTTGGGGCAGGGGTCAAAAACATTCAGTACTTC,CSVGAGVKNIQYF
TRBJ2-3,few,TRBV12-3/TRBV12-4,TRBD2,TGTGCCAGCAGCCTTAGCGGGGGGGCAAGAGATACGCAGTATTTT,CASSLSGGARDTQYF
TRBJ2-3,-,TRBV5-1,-,TGCGCCAGCAGCTTGGGGCGCTTGACGGGCACAGATACGCAGTATTTT,CASSLGRLTGTDTQYF
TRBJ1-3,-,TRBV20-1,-,TGCAGTGCCAGACGGATTAGCTCTGGAAACACCATATATTTT,CSARRISSGNTIYF
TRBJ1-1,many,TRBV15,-,TGTGCCACCAGCAGAGATGTGGGTATGAACACTGAAGCTTTCTTT,CATSRDVGMNTEAFF
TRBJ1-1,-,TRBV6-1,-,TGTGCCAGCATTCCCTTCACGGGGGGCCCCATGAACACTGAAGCTTTCTTT,CASIPFTGGPMNTEAFF
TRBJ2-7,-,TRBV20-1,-,TGCAGTGCTAGCTTTGGTGTGGGTCAGGGAGGTCGCGAGCAGTACTTC,CSASFGVGQGGREQYF
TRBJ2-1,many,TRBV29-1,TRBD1,TGCAGCGGGATACAGGGGAGTTCCTACAATGAGCAGTTCTTC,CSGIQGSSYNEQFF
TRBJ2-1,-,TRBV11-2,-,TGTGCCAGCAGCTTAGATGGGACGGACAATGAGCAGTTCTTC,CASSLDGTDNEQFF